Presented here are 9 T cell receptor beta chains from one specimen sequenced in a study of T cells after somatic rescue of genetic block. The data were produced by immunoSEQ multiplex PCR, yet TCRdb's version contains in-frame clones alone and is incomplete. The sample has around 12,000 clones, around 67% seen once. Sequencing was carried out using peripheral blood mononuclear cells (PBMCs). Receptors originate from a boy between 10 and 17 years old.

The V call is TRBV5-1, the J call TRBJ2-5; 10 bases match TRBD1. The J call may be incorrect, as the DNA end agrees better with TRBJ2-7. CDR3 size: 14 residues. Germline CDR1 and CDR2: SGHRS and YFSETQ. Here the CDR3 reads CASSSRTGGYEQYF. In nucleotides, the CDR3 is TGCGCCAGCAGCTCCCGGACAGGGGGGTACGAGCAGTACTTC.

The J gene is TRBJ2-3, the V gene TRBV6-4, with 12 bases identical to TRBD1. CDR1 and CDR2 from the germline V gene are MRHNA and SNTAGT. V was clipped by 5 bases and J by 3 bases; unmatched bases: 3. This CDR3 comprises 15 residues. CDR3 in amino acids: CASSLGQGATDTQYF. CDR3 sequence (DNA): TGTGCCAGCAGTTTGGGACAGGGGGCGACAGATACGCAGTATTTT.

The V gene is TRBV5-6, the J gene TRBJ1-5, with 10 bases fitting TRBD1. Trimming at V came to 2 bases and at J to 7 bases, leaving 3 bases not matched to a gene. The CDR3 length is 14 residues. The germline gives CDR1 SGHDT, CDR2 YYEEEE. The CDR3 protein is CASSFGTGAQPQHF. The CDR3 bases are TGTGCCAGCAGCTTCGGGACAGGGGCACAGCCCCAGCATTTT.

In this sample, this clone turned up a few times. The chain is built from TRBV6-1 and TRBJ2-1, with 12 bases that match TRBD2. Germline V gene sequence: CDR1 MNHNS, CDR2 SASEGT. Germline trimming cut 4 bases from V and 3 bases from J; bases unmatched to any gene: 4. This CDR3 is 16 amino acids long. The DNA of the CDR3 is TGTGCCAGCAGTGGACTAGCGGGAGAAAACTACAATGAGCAGTTCTTC. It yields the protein CASSGLAGENYNEQFF.

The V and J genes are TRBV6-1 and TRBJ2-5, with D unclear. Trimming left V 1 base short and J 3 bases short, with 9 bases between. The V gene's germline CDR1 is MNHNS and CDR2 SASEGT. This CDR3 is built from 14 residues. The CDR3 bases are TGTGCCAGCAGTGAAGTTTTCAGGAAAGAGACCCAGTACTTC. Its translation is CASSEVFRKETQYF.

In DNA form, the CDR3 reads TGTGCCAGCAGCTCGCCCGTCGACAGGGGCCTATCGTCCACAGATACGCAGTATTTT. Translation: CASSSPVDRGLSSTDTQYF. The chain has TRBV21-1 and TRBJ2-3; TRBD1, the table's D call, lacks a check against the DNA. TRBV21-1 is a pseudogene segment. This CDR3 contains 19 residues.

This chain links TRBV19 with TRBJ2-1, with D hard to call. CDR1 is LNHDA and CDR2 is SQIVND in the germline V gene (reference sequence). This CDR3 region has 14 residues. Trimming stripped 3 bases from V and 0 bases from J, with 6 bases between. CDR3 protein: CASSISSSYNEQFF. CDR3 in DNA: TGTGCCAGTAGTATTAGTAGCTCCTACAATGAGCAGTTCTTC.

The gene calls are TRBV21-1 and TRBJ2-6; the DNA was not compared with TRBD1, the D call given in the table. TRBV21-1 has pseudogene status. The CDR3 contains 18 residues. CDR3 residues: CASSIRDRVSSGANVLTF. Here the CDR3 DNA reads TGTGCCAGCAGCATACGGGACAGGGTTTCTTCTGGGGCCAACGTCCTGACTTTC.

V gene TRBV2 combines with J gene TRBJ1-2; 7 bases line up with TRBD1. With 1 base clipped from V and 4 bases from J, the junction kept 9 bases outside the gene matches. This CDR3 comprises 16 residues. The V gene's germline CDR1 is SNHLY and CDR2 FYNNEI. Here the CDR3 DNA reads TGTGCCAGCAGTGAAGGTACCGGGACAGCACTCTATGGCTACACCTTC. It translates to CASSEGTGTALYGYTF.